Each of the 17 T cell receptor beta chains below was sequenced from the same sample in a study of tumour-infiltrating T cells in Burkitt lymphoma. The data were produced by immunoSEQ multiplex PCR, yet TCRdb's version contains in-frame clones alone and is incomplete. The profile covers about 7,800 clones, with over 60% appearing a single time and about 37% taken by the ten largest. Source material: tumor tissue. The source of these receptors is a human donor with diffuse large B-cell lymphoma.

The chain links TRBV25-1 to TRBJ2-2; 10 nucleotides line up with TRBD2. CDR1 is MGHDK and CDR2 is SYGVNS in the germline V gene. The V gene end was trimmed by 5 bases and the J gene end by 3 bases; junction bases not matched to a gene: 6. This CDR3 has 16 amino acids. CDR3 bases: TGTGCCAGCAGTAGTACTAGCGGGGTCGACACCGGGGAGCTGTTTTTT. This codes for CASSSTSGVDTGELFF.

The chain combines TRBV7-9 with TRBJ1-4, with TRBD1 matching 7 bases. The CDR3 is made up of 17 amino acids. Looked up from germline, CDR1 is SEHNR and CDR2 is FQNEAQ (reference sequence). The ends lost 3 bases at V and 5 bases at J; junction bases unmatched: 12. CDR3 nucleotides: TGTGCCAGCAGCTTGGGGGACAGCCCTGGACCAAATGAAAAACTGTTTTTT. Translating it yields CASSLGDSPGPNEKLFF.

The V gene is TRBV29-1, the J gene TRBJ2-7, with D tentatively TRBD1 (6 bases). Trimming stripped 4 bases from V and 2 bases from J, with 18 bases between. The CDR3 contains 15 residues. CDR1 and CDR2 from the germline V gene are SQVTM and ANQGSEA. DNA for the CDR3: TGCAGCGTTGTAAAATTGGACAAGGGGGCCTACGAGCAGTACTTC. Translation: CSVVKLDKGAYEQYF.

The genes are TRBV2 and TRBJ2-3; D possibly matches TRBD1 or TRBD2 (5 bases each). Trimming removed 5 bases from V and 6 bases from J, with 15 bases in between. CDR3 size: 14 residues. Germline lookup yields CDR1 SNHLY and CDR2 FYNNEI. The CDR3 nucleotides are TGTGCCAGCAGTCGGGACCGCGGGTTGGATACGCAGTATTTT. It codes for CASSRDRGLDTQYF.

This clone was counted a few times. V is TRBV5-6 and J is TRBJ2-3, with D unresolved. From germline, CDR1 is SGHDT and CDR2 YYEEEE. The CDR3 runs 12 residues. The V and J ends lost 0 bases and 4 bases respectively, with 3 bases between them. CDR3 amino acids: CASSLASDTQYF. CDR3 DNA sequence: TGTGCCAGCAGCTTGGCGTCAGATACGCAGTATTTT.

With respect to this clone: The junction does not match germline at one end; this may be a read error. The rearrangement joins TRBV9 to TRBJ1-1; tentative D call: TRBD1 (6 bases). The germline gives CDR1 SGDLS, CDR2 YYNGEE. This CDR3 is 16 amino acids long. CDR3 region: CASSLPPGTRNTETFF. The CDR3 DNA reads as TGTGCCAGCAGCCTACCACCTGGGACAAGGAACACTGAAACTTTCTTT.

The J gene is TRBJ1-1, the V gene TRBV10-2; D is undetermined. The germline CDR1 and CDR2 sequences are WSHSY and SAAADI. V was shortened by 3 bases and J by 4 bases, with 12 bases between the two germline ends. There are 14 residues in the CDR3. The CDR3 protein is CASSDSWEGTEAFF. The CDR3 region has the DNA TGCGCCAGCAGTGACTCTTGGGAGGGCACTGAAGCTTTCTTT.

This chain connects TRBV10-2 to TRBJ1-2, with D maybe TRBD1 (5 bases). This CDR3 is 14 amino acids long. V gave up 3 bases and J gave up 4 bases, with 12 bases separating them. The germline CDR1 and CDR2 sequences are WSHSY and SAAADI. The DNA for the CDR3 is TGCGCCAGCAGTGATGGGGGGGAGGTCTATGGCTACACCTTC. Its protein product is CASSDGGEVYGYTF.

The genes are TRBV2 and TRBJ2-6; no firm D call. The CDR3 contains 14 residues. Germline CDR1 and CDR2: SNHLY and FYNNEI. V dropped 9 bases and J dropped 0 bases, with 9 bases sitting between them. Written as DNA, the CDR3 is TGTGCCAGAGCTCAGCTCTCTGGGGCCAACGTCCTGACTTTC. It encodes CARAQLSGANVLTF.

The chain combines TRBV5-1 with TRBJ2-5; 8 bases are a match to TRBD1. V lost 4 bases to trimming and J lost 5 bases; unmatched junction nucleotides: 13. Germline values: CDR1 SGHRS, CDR2 YFSETQ. The CDR3 runs to 16 residues. The DNA for the CDR3 is TGCGCCAGCAGCCAGGACGACAGGGGCTGGGGGGAGACCCAGTACTTC. This gives the protein CASSQDDRGWGETQYF.

Only a few counts were recorded for this clone. The V gene is TRBV6-5, the J gene TRBJ1-2, with TRBD1 matching over 8 bases. CDR1 is MNHEY, CDR2 SVGAGI, per germline. V shed 6 bases, J shed 1 base, and the junction held 7 bases outside the gene matches. The CDR3 is 15 residues long. CDR3 in amino acids: CASSPDRGINYGYTF. For the CDR3, the DNA is TGTGCCAGCAGCCCAGACAGGGGCATTAACTATGGCTACACCTTC.

This chain connects TRBV5-1 to TRBJ2-7; unclear D gene. Between the trimmed V and J ends, which lost 2 bases and 3 bases, there was a span of 15 bases. Germline loops: CDR1 SGHRS, CDR2 YFSETQ. The CDR3 spans 15 residues. CDR3 sequence reads: CASSLEETARYEQYF. The CDR3 DNA reads as TGCGCCAGCAGCTTAGAGGAAACAGCGCGCTACGAGCAGTACTTC.

This chain joins TRBV19 and TRBJ2-6; TRBD2 is a possible D gene (5 bases). The germline CDR1 and CDR2 sequences are LNHDA and SQIVND (reference sequence). V was clipped by 1 base and J by 0 bases, with 19 bases between them. CDR3 length: 20 amino acids. The chain's CDR3 is CASSIGGMTTWDSGANVLTF. The CDR3 nucleotides are TGTGCCAGTAGTATAGGAGGGATGACAACGTGGGACTCTGGGGCCAACGTCCTGACTTTC.

This sequence joins TRBV11-2 and TRBJ2-7; 7 nucleotides line up with TRBD1. CDR1 is SGHAT, CDR2 FQNNGV, per germline. The junction had 4 bases not matched to a gene; V was cut back by 0 bases and J by 2 bases. The CDR3 is made up of 15 amino acids. Written as DNA, the CDR3 is TGTGCCAGCAGCTTAGAGACAGGGTTCCCCTACGAGCAGTACTTC. Translation: CASSLETGFPYEQYF. The variable domain in full, with the rest retrieved from reference TRBV11-2 and TRBJ2-7, is EAGVAQSPRYKIIEKRQSVAFWCNPISGHATLYWYQQILGQGPKLLIQFQNNGVVDDSQLPKDRFSAERLKGVDSTLKIQPAKLEDSAVYLCASSLETGFPYEQYFGPGTRLTVT.

The CDR3, as DNA: TGTGCCACCAGCAGAGCTGGCGGGGGCTACGAGCAGTACTTC. It is translated as CATSRAGGGYEQYF. This chain links TRBV15 with TRBJ2-7, with 7 positions matching TRBD2. From germline, CDR1 is LNHNV and CDR2 YYDKDF (reference sequence). With V trimmed by 1 base and J by 3 bases, 3 bases remained unmatched. The CDR3 extends over 14 amino acids.

A single count supports this clone. The chain uses TRBV2 and TRBJ2-5; 9 bases map to TRBD2. Trimming removed 3 bases from V and 1 base from J; junction bases left unmatched: 9. The CDR3 has 17 residues. CDR1 is SNHLY and CDR2 is FYNNEI in the germline V gene. CDR3 loop: CASSDIGAGGTQETQYF. As DNA, the CDR3 is TGTGCCAGCAGTGACATAGGAGCGGGGGGAACCCAAGAGACCCAGTACTTC.

This chain links TRBV6-5 with TRBJ2-5; no firm D call. CDR1 and CDR2 (germline): MNHEY, SVGAGI. The CDR3 length is 13 residues. Trimming took 7 bases from V and 5 from J, leaving 14 bases between them. CDR3 bases: TGTGCCAGCAATTCCGGGCCCCGGGAGACCCAGTACTTC. Translated: CASNSGPRETQYF.